In this sample, the clone carrying this T cell receptor beta chain turned up many times. Its antigen is still unknown. These data are taken from a study of identical twins. Study observations and caveats: Cross-sectional statistical analysis was relied on for the conclusions, without the same donors being followed. Reduced insertions were recorded for abundant cord blood beta clonotypes, with no such pattern in memory repertoires. Out-of-frame alpha sequences common to twins exhibited an excess of low generation probability. In zero-insertion analyses, partial confounding could arise from invariant MAIT and iNKT cells.

TCRdb re-called the 5' RACE reads through MiXCR, storing one row per CDR3 protein. This table has a few hundred thousand distinct CDR3 sequences, roughly an eighth appearing once. Germline-derived CDR1 and CDR2 are DFQATT and SNEGSKA (reference sequence). The CDR3 totals 16 residues. With V trimmed by 1 base and J by 2 bases, 5 bases remained unmatched. The data were also submitted as part of a second study, on yellow fever vaccine responses in identical twins.

The clonotype originates from a woman aged 18-29 years in good health. The specimen sequenced was CD4+ T cells sorted from blood. This sequence joins TRBV20-1 and TRBJ2-7, with 13 bases matching TRBD2. The chain's CDR3 is CSARATLAGGTYEQYF. CDR3 in DNA: TGCAGTGCTAGAGCAACACTAGCGGGAGGGACCTACGAGCAGTACTTC.